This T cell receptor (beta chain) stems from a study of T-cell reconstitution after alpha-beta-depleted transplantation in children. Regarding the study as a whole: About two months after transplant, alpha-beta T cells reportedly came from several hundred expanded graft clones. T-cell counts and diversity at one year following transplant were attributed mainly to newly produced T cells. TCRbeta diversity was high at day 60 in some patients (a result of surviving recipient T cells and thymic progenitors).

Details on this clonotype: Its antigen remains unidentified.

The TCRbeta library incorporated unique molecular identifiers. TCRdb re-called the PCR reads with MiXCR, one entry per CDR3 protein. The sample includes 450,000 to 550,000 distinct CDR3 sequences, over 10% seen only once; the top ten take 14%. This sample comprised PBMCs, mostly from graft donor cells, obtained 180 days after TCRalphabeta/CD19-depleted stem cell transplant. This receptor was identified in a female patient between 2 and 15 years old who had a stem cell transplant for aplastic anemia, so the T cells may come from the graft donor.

This CDR3 reads CASSLVDRGIYNEQFF. The DNA for the CDR3 is TGTGCCAGCAGCTTAGTCGACCGGGGGATTTACAATGAGCAGTTCTTC. The chain uses TRBV7-6 and TRBJ2-1; possible D gene TRBD2, 6 bases. Per germline, CDR1 SGHVS and CDR2 FNYEAQ. This CDR3 has 16 residues. Deletions cut 1 base from V and 4 bases from J, with 14 bases between.